This record covers a single T cell receptor beta chain. Antigen specificity is unknown. Focal radiation plus CTLA-4 blockade with ipilimumab was administered to patients who had chemo-refractory metastatic non-small-cell lung cancer. The data originate from a study of radiotherapy plus CTLA-4 blockade in lung cancer. As for the study in general: Overall, approximately 18% of patients showed an objective response, while 31% attained disease control. Study conclusions and caveats: In blood, after radiotherapy plus ipilimumab, tumor-derived TCR clones expanded.

Germline V gene lookup returns CDR1 SGHAT and CDR2 FQNNGV. V was shortened by 2 bases and J by 4 bases, with 21 bases between the two germline ends. CDR3 size: 17 residues. Sequencing was performed with immunoSEQ multiplex PCR; in TCRdb, only in-frame clones are kept and a portion is missing. The sample includes roughly 50,000 clones, 80% to 85% seen only once; the top ten take more than 3%. This sequence originates from a human donor with non-small cell lung cancer who had stable disease on radiotherapy plus ipilimumab. The chain carries TRBV11-2 and TRBJ2-7; D is perhaps TRBD2 (6 bases). Sequences were derived from peripheral blood, sampled from a patient treated with radiotherapy plus ipilimumab. The CDR3 DNA follows: TGTGCCAGCAGCTTACGGCTACGGGGGAGCAGCGCGTACGAGCAGTACTTC. This sequence encodes CASSLRLRGSSAYEQYF.